This TCR beta chain originates from a study of T cells expressing NK-cell markers. Whole-study context: CD3+CD56+NKG2C+, CD3+CD56+NKG2C- and CD3+CD56-NKG2C+ T cells, once sorted, supplied the TCR beta repertoires. HCMV serostatus: most of the eight sequenced donors positive, one negative. General study results and limits: What remained unclear was the HCMV specificity of expanded NKG2C+ T cell clones. Over 5 donors had dominant NKG2C+ clonotypes that comprised about 1.0-7.0% of their CD8+ T cells.

The CDR3 sequence is 12 residues long. As regards this clonotype: The antigen is undetermined.

TCRdb processed the 5' RACE reads again and assigns one entry to each CDR3 protein, with no DNA. The table lists a few hundred thousand distinct CDR3 sequences. The TCR comes from a woman aged 50 to 65 in good health. The source material was blood T cells: a sorted CD56 or NKG2C T cell subset, CD4+ or CD8+ T cells, or bulk PBMC T cells (not recorded which). J is TRBJ2-2 and V is TRBV12-3 or TRBV12-4. The CDR3 here is CASSSSTGELFF.